The present TCR beta chain was sequenced within a study of blood T cell repertoires in COVID-19. Overall study: Collection of acute and convalescent COVID-19 samples took place in the United States, Italy and Spain. The cDNA or gDNA used as material had been derived from T cells, B-cell-depleted T cells, or PBMCs.

Under the authors' procedure: Estimates of nucleated cell counts were drawn from the amplification of reference gene primers. Sequencing used immunoSEQ multiplex PCR; TCRdb keeps in-frame clones, though not all of them. V, J and clone size derive from that table, while D and trimming were established from the DNA sequence. The sample carries about 33,000 clones, 75% to 90% recorded once. The length of the CDR3 is 15 residues. Germline lookup yields CDR1 SGHDT and CDR2 YYEEEE. Unmatched junction bases numbered 8, after V lost 4 bases and J lost 10 bases. The chain is built from TRBV5-6 and TRBJ1-6, with 10 bases identical to TRBD1. The sequenced material came from peripheral blood. The origin of this receptor is a human donor in a cohort sampled during active COVID-19. CDR3 sequence: CASSPDRGLGSPLHF. The CDR3 region has the DNA TGTGCCAGCAGCCCTGACAGGGGGCTAGGCTCACCCCTCCACTTT.